Listed below are T cell receptor beta chains from one sample, sequenced in a study of T-cell reconstitution after alpha-beta-depleted transplantation in children. MiXCR, run by TCRdb on the PCR reads, gives a single entry per CDR3 protein. The data contain a few hundred thousand distinct CDR3 sequences, approximately 23% of them singletons. The source was PBMCs, mostly from graft donor cells, collected 180 days after TCRalphabeta/CD19-depleted stem cell transplant. The receptors were gathered from a male patient aged 10-17 years who had a stem cell transplant for acute lymphoblastic leukemia, so the T cells may come from the graft donor. Each CDR3 is given with its conserved first and last residue. A D gene is named only where the DNA matches it firmly. Not every row has a clone size; where given, it reads once, few, many or a size class.

cdr3_length,d_call,j_call,v_call,clone_size,cdr3_nt,cdr3_aa
16,TRBD2,TRBJ2-7,TRBV7-7,NA,TGTGCCAGCAGCTTAGATTACCCGGGAGGAATACTCGAGCAGTACTTC,CASSLDYPGGILEQYF
13,NA,TRBJ1-6,TRBV29-1,NA,TGCAGCGTTGGCAGCTCCTATAATTCACCCCTCCACTTT,CSVGSSYNSPLHF
14,NA,TRBJ2-2,TRBV5-5,NA,TGTGCCAGCAGCTTGGAACCTAGAACCGGGGAGCTGTTTTTT,CASSLEPRTGELFF
16,TRBD1,TRBJ2-2,TRBV4-1,NA,TGCGCCAGCAGCCAAGTGCCGGGACAGGGCCCGGGGGAGCTGTTTTTT,CASSQVPGQGPGELFF
14,NA,TRBJ2-7,TRBV14,NA,TGTGCCAGCAGCAGGGAACAGGGATCTTACGAGCAGTACTTC,CASSREQGSYEQYF
14,NA,TRBJ2-3,TRBV4-1,NA,TGCGCCAGCAGCCAACCTACAAAGAGGGATACGCAGTATTTT,CASSQPTKRDTQYF
14,NA,TRBJ1-2,TRBV5-1,NA,TGCGCCAGCCAGGGTACAGGGAAAGACTATGGCTACACCTTC,CASQGTGKDYGYTF
16,NA,TRBJ2-2,TRBV24-1,NA,TGTGCCACCAGTCTAAGCGGAGCTCCGGTTGAAGGGGAGCTGTTTTTT,CATSLSGAPVEGELFF
18,TRBD2,TRBJ2-3,TRBV11-2,NA,TGTGCCAGCAGCTCAAGGGTTAGGACTAGCGGGAGAGCAGATACGCAGTGTTTT,CASSSRVRTSGRADTQCF
19,TRBD2,TRBJ2-2,TRBV20-1,NA,TGCAGTGCTAGATCGGCCGAAACGAATAGCGGGGCGAACACCGGGGAGCTGTTTTTT,CSARSAETNSGANTGELFF
12,NA,TRBJ2-1,TRBV24-1,NA,TGTGCCACCGGGAGCTCCTACAATGAGCAGTTCTTC,CATGSSYNEQFF
14,NA,TRBJ2-2,TRBV7-9,NA,TGTGCCAGCCGGGCCCGAGCTGGCACCGGGGAGCTGTTTTTT,CASRARAGTGELFF
14,NA,TRBJ2-5,TRBV9,NA,TGTGCCAGCAGCGCTTCGCAGGGTTTAGAGACCCAGTACTTC,CASSASQGLETQYF
15,TRBD1,TRBJ1-2,TRBV12-3/TRBV12-4,NA,TGTGCCAGCAGCCAGTCAGGGGGCAGGGGCTATGGCTACACCTTC,CASSQSGGRGYGYTF
15,TRBD2,TRBJ2-2,TRBV9,NA,TGTGCCAGCAGCGTAGTAGCGGGAGACCCCGGGGAGCTGTTTTTT,CASSVVAGDPGELFF
15,NA,TRBJ1-1,TRBV12-3/TRBV12-4,NA,TGTGCCAGCGTTGGGGGATCACGACACGCCACTGAAGCTTTCTTT,CASVGGSRHATEAFF
12,NA,TRBJ1-4,TRBV7-9,NA,TGTGCCAGCAGCTTTTTTAATGAAAAACTGTTTTTT,CASSFFNEKLFF
14,TRBD2,TRBJ2-7,TRBV5-1,many,TGCGCCAGCAGCCCAATCCGGGGGGGCTACGAGCAGTACTTC,CASSPIRGGYEQYF
15,TRBD1,TRBJ2-2,TRBV7-7,NA,TGTGCCAGCAGCTTATCAGGGACAGGGGCCGGGGAGCTGTTTTTT,CASSLSGTGAGELFF
15,NA,TRBJ2-7,TRBV27,NA,TGTGCCAGCAGTTTATATCGGGACACTTACTACGAGCAGTACTTC,CASSLYRDTYYEQYF
14,NA,TRBJ1-2,TRBV5-1,few,TGCGCCAGCAGCTTCACAGGTCCGGCGGGAGGCTACACCTTC,CASSFTGPAGGYTF
13,NA,TRBJ1-2,TRBV4-1,few,TGCGCCAGCAGCCAAGATCTCGGACACGGCTACACCTTC,CASSQDLGHGYTF
14,TRBD2,TRBJ2-5,TRBV11-1,NA,TGTGCCAGCAAATTAGCGGGAGGGCCCGAGACCCAGTACTTC,CASKLAGGPETQYF
14,NA,TRBJ2-7,TRBV11-2,NA,TGTGCCAGCAGCCAAGGAGGGCCGAACTACGAGCAGTACTTC,CASSQGGPNYEQYF